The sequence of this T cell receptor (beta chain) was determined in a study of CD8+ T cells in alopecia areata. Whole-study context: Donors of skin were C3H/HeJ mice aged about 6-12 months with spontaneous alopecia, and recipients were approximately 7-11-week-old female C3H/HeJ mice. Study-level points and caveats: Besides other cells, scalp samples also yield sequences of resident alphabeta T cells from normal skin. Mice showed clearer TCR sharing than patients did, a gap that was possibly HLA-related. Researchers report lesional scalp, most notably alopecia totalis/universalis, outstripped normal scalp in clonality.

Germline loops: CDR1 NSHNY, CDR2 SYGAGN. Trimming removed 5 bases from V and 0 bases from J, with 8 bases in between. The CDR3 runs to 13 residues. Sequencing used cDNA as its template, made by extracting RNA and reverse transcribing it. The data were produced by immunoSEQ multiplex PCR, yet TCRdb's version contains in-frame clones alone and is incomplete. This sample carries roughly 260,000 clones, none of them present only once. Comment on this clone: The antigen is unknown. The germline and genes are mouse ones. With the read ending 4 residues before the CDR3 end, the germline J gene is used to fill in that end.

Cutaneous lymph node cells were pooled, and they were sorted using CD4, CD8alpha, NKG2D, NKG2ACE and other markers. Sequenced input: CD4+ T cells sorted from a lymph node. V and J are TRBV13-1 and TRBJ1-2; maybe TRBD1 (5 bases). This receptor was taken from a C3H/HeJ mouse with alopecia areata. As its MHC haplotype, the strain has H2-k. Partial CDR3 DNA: TGTGCCAGCAGGCAGGGTCCAAACTCC. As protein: CASRQGPNS. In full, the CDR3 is CASRQGPNSDYTF.